These T cell receptor beta chains were read from a single sample in a study of T cell repertoires in cytomegalovirus infection. Using its own MiXCR run on the reads, TCRdb lists one record per CDR3 protein. The sample consists of 110,000 or so distinct CDR3 sequences, 29% of them appearing once. What these receptors recognize is not known. Source: CD8+ T cells from cultured PBMCs, taken from culture after CMV antigen stimulation. Source of these receptors: a human donor in good health (CMV status not recorded). Some clones in this sample may be carry-over from other donors' samples. Each CDR3 is given without its conserved first and last residue. Size is omitted from some rows. Given values are once, few, many or a class for expanded clones.

>TRBV2|.|TRBJ2-1
ASSASQQVSSYNEQF
>TRBV7-6|many|TRBJ2-3
ASSSGTGVGDTQY
>TRBV4-1|many|TRBJ2-7
ASSQGGEYEQY
>TRBV7-9|few|TRBJ2-5
ASSFSSGGRETQY
>TRBV7-8|.|TRBJ2-1
ASSQTTGSSYNEQF
>TRBV28|.|TRBJ2-3
ASSFMSSTDTQY
>TRBV2|.|TRBJ1-2
ASSEMKGQGDYGYT
>TRBV20-1|few|TRBJ1-1
SAKTGRLNTEAF
>TRBV6-6|.|TRBJ1-4
ASSPVPGQGPNEKLF
>TRBV10-3|.|TRBJ1-1
ATGTANTEAF
>TRBV2|.|TRBJ2-5
ASSPAKRLETQY
>TRBV27|.|TRBJ1-5
ASSPGQGGQPQH
>TRBV4-1|.|TRBJ1-1
ASKQGGNTEAF
>TRBV11-3|few|TRBJ2-2
ASTPEGGQENTGELF
>TRBV28|.|TRBJ1-2
ASRPTTGWYYGYT
>TRBV10-3|.|TRBJ1-1
AMGDVTEAF
>TRBV19|.|TRBJ2-7
ASSDRAAYEQY
>TRBV27|.|TRBJ1-2
ASSLSESPGSYGYT
>TRBV2|.|TRBJ2-3
ASSERDSRTDTQY
>TRBV7-2|many|TRBJ2-7
ACSEGGGGYEQY
>TRBV20-1|.|TRBJ2-1
SARGADAYNEQF
>TRBV10-3|few|TRBJ2-3
AISEPLQTDTQY
>TRBV20-1|.|TRBJ2-4
SATSSLAKNIQY
>TRBV7-9|few|TRBJ1-5
ASSHASGPQH